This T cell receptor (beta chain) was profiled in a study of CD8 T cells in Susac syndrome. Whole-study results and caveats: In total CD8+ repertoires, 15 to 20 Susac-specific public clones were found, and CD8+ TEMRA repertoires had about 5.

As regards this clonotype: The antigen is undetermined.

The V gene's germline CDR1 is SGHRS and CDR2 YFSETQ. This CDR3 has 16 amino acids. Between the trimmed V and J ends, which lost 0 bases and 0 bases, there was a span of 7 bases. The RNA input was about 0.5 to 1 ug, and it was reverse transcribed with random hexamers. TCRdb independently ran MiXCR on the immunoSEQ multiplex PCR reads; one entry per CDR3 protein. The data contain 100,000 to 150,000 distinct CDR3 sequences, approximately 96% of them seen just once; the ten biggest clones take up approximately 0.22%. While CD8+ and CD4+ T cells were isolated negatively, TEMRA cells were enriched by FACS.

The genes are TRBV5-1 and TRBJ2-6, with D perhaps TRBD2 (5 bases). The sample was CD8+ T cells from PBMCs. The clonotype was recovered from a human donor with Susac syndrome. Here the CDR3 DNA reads TGCGCCAGCAGCTTGGAGCGGTACTCTGGGGCCAACGTCCTGACTTTC. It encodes CASSLERYSGANVLTF.